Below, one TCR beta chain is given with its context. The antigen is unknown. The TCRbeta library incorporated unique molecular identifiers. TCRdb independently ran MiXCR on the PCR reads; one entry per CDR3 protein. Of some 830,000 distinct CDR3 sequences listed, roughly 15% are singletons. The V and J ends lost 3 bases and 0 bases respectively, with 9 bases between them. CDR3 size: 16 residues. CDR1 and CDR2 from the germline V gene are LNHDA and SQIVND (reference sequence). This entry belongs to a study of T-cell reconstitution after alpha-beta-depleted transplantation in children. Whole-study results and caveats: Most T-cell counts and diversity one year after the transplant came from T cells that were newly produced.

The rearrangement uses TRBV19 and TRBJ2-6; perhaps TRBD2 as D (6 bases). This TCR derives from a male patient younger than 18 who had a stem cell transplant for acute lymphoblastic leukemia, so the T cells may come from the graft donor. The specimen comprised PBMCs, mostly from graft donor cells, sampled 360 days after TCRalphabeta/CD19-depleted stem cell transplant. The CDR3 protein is CASSMGTDSGANVLTF. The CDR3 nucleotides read TGTGCCAGTAGTATGGGGACTGACTCTGGGGCCAACGTCCTGACTTTC.